This passage covers 3 T cell receptor beta chains from one sample sequenced in a study of T-cell reconstitution after alpha-beta-depleted transplantation in children. For TCRbeta, the library was prepared with unique molecular identifiers. TCRdb fed the PCR reads into MiXCR, producing one record per CDR3 protein. The sample includes 600,000 to 800,000 distinct CDR3 sequences, about 12% of them seen just once. The sequences come from PBMCs, collected before TCRalphabeta/CD19-depleted stem cell transplant. Receptors originate from a girl aged 2 to 10 with congenital amegakaryocytic thrombocytopenia, due to receive a stem cell transplant.

This clonotype was observed once. The V call is TRBV9, the J call TRBJ2-4; 11 bases are shared with TRBD1. The CDR3 loop spans 16 amino acids. Losses at the gene ends were 3 bases for V and 8 bases for J; bases not matched to a gene: 10. The V gene's germline CDR1 is SGDLS and CDR2 YYNGEE. CDR3 in DNA: TGTGCCAGCAGCGCAGGTGTCGGACAGGGGGCTTACATTCAGTACTTC. This codes for CASSAGVGQGAYIQYF.

This clonotype was picked up many times. CDR3 coding DNA: TGCGCCAGCAGCTTGGTTAGCGGTCTAGCGGGTAATGAGCAGTTCTTC. Translation gives CASSLVSGLAGNEQFF. This chain connects TRBV5-1 to TRBJ2-1, with TRBD2 identical over 8 bases. The CDR3 length is 16 residues. J lost 7 bases, V lost 0 bases, and 9 bases had no gene match. CDR1 and CDR2 (germline): SGHRS, YFSETQ.

This clonotype was detected many times. This sequence joins TRBV20-1 and TRBJ2-1, with D maybe TRBD2 (6 bases). Germline lookup yields CDR1 DFQATT and CDR2 SNEGSKA (reference sequence). The length of the CDR3 is 13 residues. V was clipped by 3 bases and J by 6 bases, with 12 bases between them. CDR3 nucleotide sequence: TGCAGTGCTAGGGGCCTAGCGAGCAATGAGCAGTTCTTC. Encoded protein: CSARGLASNEQFF.